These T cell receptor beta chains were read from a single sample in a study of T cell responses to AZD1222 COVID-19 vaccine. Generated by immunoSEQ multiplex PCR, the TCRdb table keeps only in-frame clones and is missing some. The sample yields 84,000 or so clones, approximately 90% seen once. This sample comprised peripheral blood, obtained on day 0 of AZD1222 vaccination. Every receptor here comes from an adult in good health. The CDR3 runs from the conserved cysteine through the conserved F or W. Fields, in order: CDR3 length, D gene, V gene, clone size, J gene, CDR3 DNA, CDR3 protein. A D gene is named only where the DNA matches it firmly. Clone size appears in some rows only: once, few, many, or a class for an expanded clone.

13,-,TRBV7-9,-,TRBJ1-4,TGTGCCAGCAGCTTAGGGGGGCTGGAAAAACTGTTTTTT,CASSLGGLEKLFF
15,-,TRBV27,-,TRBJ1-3,TGTGCCAGCAGCCTGACAGGACGCTCTGGAAACACCATATATTTT,CASSLTGRSGNTIYF
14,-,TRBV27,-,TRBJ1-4,TGTGCCAGCAGTAAAGACAGCTTTAATGAAAAACTGTTTTTT,CASSKDSFNEKLFF
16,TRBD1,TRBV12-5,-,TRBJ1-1,TGTGCTAGTGGTCTTACTCCAGGGGGCGGGAACACTGAAGCTTTCTTT,CASGLTPGGGNTEAFF
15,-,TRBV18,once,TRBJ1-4,TGTGCCAGCTCACCTCCCGGAGCACGGGGTGAAAAACTGTTTTTT,CASSPPGARGEKLFF
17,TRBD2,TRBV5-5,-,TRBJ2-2,TGTGCCAGCAGCCTGCTAGCGGGAGGGCCGAACACCGGGGAGCTGTTTTTT,CASSLLAGGPNTGELFF
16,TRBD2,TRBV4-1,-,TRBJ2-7,TGCGCCAGCAGCCACCCTACGGGCGGGAGGGCCTACGAGCAGTACTTC,CASSHPTGGRAYEQYF
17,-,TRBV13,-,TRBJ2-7,TGTGCCAGCAGCTTGCCCCGCGGCCTTAATAGCTCCTACGAGCAGTACTTC,CASSLPRGLNSSYEQYF
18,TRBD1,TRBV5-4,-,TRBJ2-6,TGTGCCAGCAGCTTGGGACAGGGACAGCTCTCTGGGGCCAACGTCCTGACTTTC,CASSLGQGQLSGANVLTF
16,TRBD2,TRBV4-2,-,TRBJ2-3,TGTGCCAGCAGCCAAGGGGCGGGAGGGCGTACAGATACGCAGTATTTT,CASSQGAGGRTDTQYF
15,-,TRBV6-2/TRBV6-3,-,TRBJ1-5,TGTGCCAGCAGTTACGAGGCTTATAGCAATCAGCCCCAGCATTTT,CASSYEAYSNQPQHF
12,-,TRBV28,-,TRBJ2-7,TGTGCCAGCCGCATGATGCCCTACGAGCAGTACTTC,CASRMMPYEQYF
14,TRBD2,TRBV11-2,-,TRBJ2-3,TGTGCCAGCAGCTGGACTAGCGGGGTGGATACGCAGTATTTT,CASSWTSGVDTQYF
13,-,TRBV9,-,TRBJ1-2,TGTGCCAGCAGCAGAGGGCGGACTTATGGCTACACCTTC,CASSRGRTYGYTF
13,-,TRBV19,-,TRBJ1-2,TGTGCCAGTAGTATAAGGGGTTCGTATGGCTACACCTTC,CASSIRGSYGYTF
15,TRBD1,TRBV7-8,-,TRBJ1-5,TGTGCCAGCAGCTCAGACAGGGAAAGCAATCAGCCCCAGCATTTT,CASSSDRESNQPQHF
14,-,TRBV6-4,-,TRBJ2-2,TGTGCCAGCAGTGACCATCCGGGGACCGGGGAGCTGTTTTTT,CASSDHPGTGELFF
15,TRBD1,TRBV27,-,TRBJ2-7,TGTGCCAGCAGTTCCTTGGGGACAGGGGAGTACGAGCAGTACTTC,CASSSLGTGEYEQYF
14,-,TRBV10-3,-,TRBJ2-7,TGTGCCATCAGTGATCGCAGTAATCGGGACGAGCAGTACTTC,CAISDRSNRDEQYF
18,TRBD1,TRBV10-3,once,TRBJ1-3,TGTGCCATCAGTGAGTGGTGGACAGGGAAGACGGCTGGAAACACCATATATTTT,CAISEWWTGKTAGNTIYF
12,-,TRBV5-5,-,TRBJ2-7,TGTGCCAGCAGCTTTAATCGAGGCGAGCAGTACTTC,CASSFNRGEQYF
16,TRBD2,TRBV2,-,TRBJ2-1,TGTGCCAGCAGTGAAACTAGCGGGGGCCCCTACAATGAGCAGTTCTTC,CASSETSGGPYNEQFF
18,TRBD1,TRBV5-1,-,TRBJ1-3,TGCGCCAGCAGCTTGGAGCGACAGGGGTCCCTCTCTGGAAACACCATATATTTT,CASSLERQGSLSGNTIYF
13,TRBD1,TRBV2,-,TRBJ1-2,TGTGCCAGCAGCCTACGGGACAGGGATGGCTACACCTTC,CASSLRDRDGYTF
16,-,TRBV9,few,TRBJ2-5,TGTGCCAGCAGCGTAGGGCCAGTTAGCGGTCAAGAGACCCAGTACTTC,CASSVGPVSGQETQYF
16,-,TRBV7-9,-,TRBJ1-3,TGTGCCAGCAGCTTAGAATGGGACATTTCGGGAAACACCATATATTTT,CASSLEWDISGNTIYF
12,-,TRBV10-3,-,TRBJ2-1,TGTGCCATCAGTACTAGCAACAATGAGCAGTTCTTC,CAISTSNNEQFF